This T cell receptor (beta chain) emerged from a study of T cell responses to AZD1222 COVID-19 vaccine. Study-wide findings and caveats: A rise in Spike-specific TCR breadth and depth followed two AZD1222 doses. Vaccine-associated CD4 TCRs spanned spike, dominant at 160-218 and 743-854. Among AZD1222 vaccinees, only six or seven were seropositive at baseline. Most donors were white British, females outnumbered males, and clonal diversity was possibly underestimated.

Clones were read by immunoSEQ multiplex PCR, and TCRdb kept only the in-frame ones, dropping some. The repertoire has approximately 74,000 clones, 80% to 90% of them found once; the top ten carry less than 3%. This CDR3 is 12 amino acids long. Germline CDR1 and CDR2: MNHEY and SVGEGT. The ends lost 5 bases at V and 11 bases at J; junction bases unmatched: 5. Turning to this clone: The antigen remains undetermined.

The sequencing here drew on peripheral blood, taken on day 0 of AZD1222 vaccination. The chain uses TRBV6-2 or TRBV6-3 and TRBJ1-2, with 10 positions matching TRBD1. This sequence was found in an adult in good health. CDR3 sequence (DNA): TGTGCCAGCAGTCCGGGACAGGGGCTATACACCTTC. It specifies CASSPGQGLYTF.